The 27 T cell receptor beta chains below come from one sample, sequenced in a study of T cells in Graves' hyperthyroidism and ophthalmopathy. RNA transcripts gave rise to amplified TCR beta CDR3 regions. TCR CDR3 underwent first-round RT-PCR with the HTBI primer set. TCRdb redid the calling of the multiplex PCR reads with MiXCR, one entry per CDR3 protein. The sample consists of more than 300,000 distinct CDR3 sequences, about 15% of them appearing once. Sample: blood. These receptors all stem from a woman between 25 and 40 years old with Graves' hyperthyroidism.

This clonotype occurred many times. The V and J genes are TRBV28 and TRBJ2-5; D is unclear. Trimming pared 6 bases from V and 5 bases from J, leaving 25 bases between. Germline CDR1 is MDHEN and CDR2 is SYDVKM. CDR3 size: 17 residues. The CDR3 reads CASRPQIELQVSETQYF. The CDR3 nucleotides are TGTGCCAGCAGGCCCCAGATCGAGTTACAAGTCAGTGAGACCCAGTACTTC.

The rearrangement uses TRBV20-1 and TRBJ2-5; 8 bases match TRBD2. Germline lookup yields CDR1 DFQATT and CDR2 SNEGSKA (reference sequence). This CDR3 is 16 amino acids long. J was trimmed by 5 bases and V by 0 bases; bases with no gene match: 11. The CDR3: CSARDLAGRAGETQYF. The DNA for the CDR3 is TGCAGTGCTAGAGATTTAGCGGGAAGGGCGGGGGAGACCCAGTACTTC.

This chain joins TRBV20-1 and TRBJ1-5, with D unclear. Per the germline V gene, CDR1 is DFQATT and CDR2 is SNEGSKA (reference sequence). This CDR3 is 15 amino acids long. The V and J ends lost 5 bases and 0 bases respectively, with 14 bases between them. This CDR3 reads CSAHHWQYSNQPQHF. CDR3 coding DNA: TGCAGTGCTCATCACTGGCAGTATAGCAATCAGCCCCAGCATTTT.

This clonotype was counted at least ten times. The CDR3, as DNA: TGTGCCAGCAGGAGGACCGCGGCGAGGGAGACCCAGTACTTC. Translated, it gives CASRRTAARETQYF. The V and J genes are TRBV7-2 and TRBJ2-5; the D is unclear. V was pared by 6 bases and J by 5 bases, with 16 bases between. CDR3 length: 14 amino acids. In germline, CDR1 is SGHTA, CDR2 FQGNSA. Full variable domain (missing parts from reference TRBV7-2 and TRBJ2-5): GAGVSQSPSNKVTEKGKDVELRCDPISGHTALYWYRQSLGQGLEFLIYFQGNSAPDKSGLPSDRFSAERTGGSVSTLTIQRTQQEDSAVYLCASRRTAARETQYFGPGTRLLVL.

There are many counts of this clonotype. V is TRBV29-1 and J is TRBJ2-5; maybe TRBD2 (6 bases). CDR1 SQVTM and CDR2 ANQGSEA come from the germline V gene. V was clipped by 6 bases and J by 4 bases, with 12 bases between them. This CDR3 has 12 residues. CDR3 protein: CSVLQGGETQYF. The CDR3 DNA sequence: TGCAGCGTGCTCCAGGGAGGAGAGACCCAGTACTTC.

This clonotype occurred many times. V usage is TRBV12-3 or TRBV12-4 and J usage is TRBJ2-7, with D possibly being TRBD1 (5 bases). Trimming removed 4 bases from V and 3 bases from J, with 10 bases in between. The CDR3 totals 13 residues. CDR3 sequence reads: CASSSYDSYEQYF. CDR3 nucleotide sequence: TGTGCCAGCAGTTCCTACGACAGCTACGAGCAGTACTTC.

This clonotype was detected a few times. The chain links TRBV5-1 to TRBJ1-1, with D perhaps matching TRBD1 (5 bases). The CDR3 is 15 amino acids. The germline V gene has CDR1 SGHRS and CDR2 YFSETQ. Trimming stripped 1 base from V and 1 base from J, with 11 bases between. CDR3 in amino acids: CASSLFAGRNTEAFF. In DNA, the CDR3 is TGCGCCAGCAGCTTGTTTGCGGGACGGAACACTGAAGCTTTCTTT.

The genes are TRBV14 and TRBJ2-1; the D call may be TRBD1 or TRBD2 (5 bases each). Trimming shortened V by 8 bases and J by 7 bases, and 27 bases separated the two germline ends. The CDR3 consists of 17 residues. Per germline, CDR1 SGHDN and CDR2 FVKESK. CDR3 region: CASATWSGGVAVNEQFF. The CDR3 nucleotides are TGTGCCAGCGCCACGTGGAGTGGGGGAGTTGCGGTGAATGAGCAGTTCTTC.

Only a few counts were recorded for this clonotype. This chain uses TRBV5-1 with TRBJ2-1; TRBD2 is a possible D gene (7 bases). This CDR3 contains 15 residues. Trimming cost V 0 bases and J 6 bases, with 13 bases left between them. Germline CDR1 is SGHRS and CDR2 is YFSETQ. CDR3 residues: CASSLDGGGLNEQFF. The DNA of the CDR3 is TGCGCCAGCAGCTTGGATGGCGGGGGCCTCAATGAGCAGTTCTTC.

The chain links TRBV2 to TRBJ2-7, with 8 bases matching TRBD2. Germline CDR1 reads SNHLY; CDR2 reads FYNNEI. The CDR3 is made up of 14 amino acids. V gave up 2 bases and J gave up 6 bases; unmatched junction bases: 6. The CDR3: CASSERAGVPEQYF. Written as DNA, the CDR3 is TGTGCCAGCAGTGAACGAGCGGGAGTCCCCGAGCAGTACTTC. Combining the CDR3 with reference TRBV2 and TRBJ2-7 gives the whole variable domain EPEVTQTPSHQVTQMGQEVILRCVPISNHLYFYWYRQILGQKVEFLVSFYNNEISEKSEIFDDQFSVERPDGSNFTLKIRSTKLEDSAMYFCASSERAGVPEQYFGPGTRLTVT.

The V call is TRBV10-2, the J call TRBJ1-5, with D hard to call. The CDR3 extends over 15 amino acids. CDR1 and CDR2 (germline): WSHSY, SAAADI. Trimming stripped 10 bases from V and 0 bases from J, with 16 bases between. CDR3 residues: CATSGPDNSNQPQHF. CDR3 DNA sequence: TGCGCCACATCGGGCCCGGATAATAGCAATCAGCCCCAGCATTTT.

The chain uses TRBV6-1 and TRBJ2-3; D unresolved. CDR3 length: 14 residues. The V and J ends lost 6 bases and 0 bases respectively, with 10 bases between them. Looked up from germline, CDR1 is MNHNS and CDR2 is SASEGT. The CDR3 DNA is TGTGCCAGCAGAGAGCGCGCTAGCACAGATACGCAGTATTTT. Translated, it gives CASRERASTDTQYF.

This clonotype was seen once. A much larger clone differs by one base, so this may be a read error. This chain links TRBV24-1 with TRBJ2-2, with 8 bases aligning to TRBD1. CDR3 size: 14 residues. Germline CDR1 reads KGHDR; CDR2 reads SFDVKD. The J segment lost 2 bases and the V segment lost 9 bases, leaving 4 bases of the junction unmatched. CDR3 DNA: TGTGCCACCCGCAGGGGGCGAAACACCGGGGAGCTGTTTTTT. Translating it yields CATRRGRNTGELFF.

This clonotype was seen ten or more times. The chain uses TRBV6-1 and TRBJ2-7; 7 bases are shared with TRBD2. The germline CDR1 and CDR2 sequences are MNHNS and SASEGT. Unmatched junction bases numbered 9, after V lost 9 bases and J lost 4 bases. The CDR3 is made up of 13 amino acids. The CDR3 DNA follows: TGTGCCAGTGGAAACGGGGAGGGGTACGAGCAGTACTTC. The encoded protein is CASGNGEGYEQYF.

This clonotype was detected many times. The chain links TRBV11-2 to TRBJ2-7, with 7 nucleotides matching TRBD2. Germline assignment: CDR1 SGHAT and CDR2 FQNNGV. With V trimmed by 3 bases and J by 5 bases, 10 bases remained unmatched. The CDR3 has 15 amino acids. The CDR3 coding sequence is TGTGCCAGCAGCTTTCTTCGAGCGGGGTGGAACGAGCAGTACTTC. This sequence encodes CASSFLRAGWNEQYF.

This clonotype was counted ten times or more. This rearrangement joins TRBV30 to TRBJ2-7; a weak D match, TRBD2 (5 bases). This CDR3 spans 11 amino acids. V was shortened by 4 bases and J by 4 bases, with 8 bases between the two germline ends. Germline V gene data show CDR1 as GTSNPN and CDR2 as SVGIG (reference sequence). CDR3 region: CAWNRGYEQYF. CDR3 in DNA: TGTGCCTGGAACCGGGGTTACGAGCAGTACTTC. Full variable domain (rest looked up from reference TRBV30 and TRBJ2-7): SQTIHQWPATLVQPVGSPLSLECTVEGTSNPNLYWYRQAAGRGLQLLFYSVGIGQISSEVPQNLSASRPQDRQFILSSKKLLLSDSGFYLCAWNRGYEQYFGPGTRLTVT.

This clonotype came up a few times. The CDR3 coding sequence is TGTGCCAGCACACTCCTGTCGGGAGATGAAAAACTGTTTTTT. It translates to CASTLLSGDEKLFF. The chain employs TRBV7-9 and TRBJ1-4; no firm D call. V lost 7 bases and J 6 bases, leaving 15 bases between the germline ends. This CDR3 has 14 amino acids. Germline V gene sequence: CDR1 SEHNR, CDR2 FQNEAQ (reference sequence).

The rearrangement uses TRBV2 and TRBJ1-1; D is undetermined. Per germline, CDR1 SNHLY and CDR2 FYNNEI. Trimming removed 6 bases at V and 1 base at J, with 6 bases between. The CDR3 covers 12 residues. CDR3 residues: CASSTANTEAFF. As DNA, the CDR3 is TGTGCCAGCAGCACGGCGAACACTGAAGCTTTCTTT.

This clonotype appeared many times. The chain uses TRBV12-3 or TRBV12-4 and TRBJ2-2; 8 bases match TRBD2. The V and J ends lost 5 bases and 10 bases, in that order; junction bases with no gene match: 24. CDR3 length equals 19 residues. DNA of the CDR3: TGTGCCAGCAGTCCCCGCCCCGTAGCGGGAATGCACCGGGCGCCGGAGCTGTTTTTT. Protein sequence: CASSPRPVAGMHRAPELFF.

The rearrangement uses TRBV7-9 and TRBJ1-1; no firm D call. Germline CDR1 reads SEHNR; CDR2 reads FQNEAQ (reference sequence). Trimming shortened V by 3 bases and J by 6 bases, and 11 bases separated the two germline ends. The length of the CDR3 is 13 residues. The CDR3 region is CASSFSLAAEAFF. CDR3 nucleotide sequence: TGTGCCAGCAGCTTTTCCCTTGCGGCTGAAGCTTTCTTT.

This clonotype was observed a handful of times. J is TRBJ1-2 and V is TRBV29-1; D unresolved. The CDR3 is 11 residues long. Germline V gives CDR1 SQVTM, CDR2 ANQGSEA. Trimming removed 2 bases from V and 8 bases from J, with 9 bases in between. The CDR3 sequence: CSVEIDGGYTF. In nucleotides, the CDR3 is TGCAGCGTTGAAATCGACGGAGGCTACACCTTC.

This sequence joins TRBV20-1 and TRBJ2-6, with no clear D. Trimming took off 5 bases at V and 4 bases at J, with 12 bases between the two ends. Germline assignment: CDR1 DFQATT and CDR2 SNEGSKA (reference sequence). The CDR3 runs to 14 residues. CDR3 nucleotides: TGCAGTGCTCCCCCCCGGACGGGGGCCAACGTCCTGACTTTC. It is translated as CSAPPRTGANVLTF.

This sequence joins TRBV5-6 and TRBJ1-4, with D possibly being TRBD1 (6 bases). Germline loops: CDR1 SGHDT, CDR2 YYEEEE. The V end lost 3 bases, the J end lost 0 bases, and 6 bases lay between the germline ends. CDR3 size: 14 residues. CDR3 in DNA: TGTGCCAGCAGCTACAGGGCAACTAATGAAAAACTGTTTTTT. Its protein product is CASSYRATNEKLFF.

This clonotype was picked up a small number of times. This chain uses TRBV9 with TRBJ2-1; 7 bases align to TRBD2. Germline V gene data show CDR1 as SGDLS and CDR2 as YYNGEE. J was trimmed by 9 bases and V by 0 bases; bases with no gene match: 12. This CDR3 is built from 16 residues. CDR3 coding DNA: TGTGCCAGCAGCGTAGCACTAGCGACAACGGTAGCTGAGCAGTTCTTC. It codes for CASSVALATTVAEQFF.

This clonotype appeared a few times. Here the CDR3 reads CASSLSMAGLALFF. CDR3 bases: TGTGCCAGCAGTTTATCGATGGCCGGACTAGCACTGTTTTTT. This chain links TRBV27 with TRBJ1-4; D unresolved. V was cut by 0 bases and J by 13 bases, with 15 bases left in between. CDR1 MNHEY and CDR2 SMNVEV come from the germline V gene (reference sequence). The length of the CDR3 is 14 residues.

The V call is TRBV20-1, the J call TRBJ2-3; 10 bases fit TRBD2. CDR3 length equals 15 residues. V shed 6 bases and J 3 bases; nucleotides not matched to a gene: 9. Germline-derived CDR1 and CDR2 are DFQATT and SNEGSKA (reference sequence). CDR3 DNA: TGCAGTGCGGAGCCACGGACTAGCGGTACAGATACGCAGTATTTT. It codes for CSAEPRTSGTDTQYF.

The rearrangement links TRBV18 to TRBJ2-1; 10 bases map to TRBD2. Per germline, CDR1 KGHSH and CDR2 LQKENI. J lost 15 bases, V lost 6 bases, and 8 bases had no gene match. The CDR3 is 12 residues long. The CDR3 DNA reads TGTGCCAGCTCCGGTTTAGCGGGAGGAATGTTCTTC. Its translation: CASSGLAGGMFF. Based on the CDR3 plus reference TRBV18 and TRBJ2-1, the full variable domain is NAGVMQNPRHLVRRRGQEARLRCSPMKGHSHVYWYRQLPEEGLKFMVYLQKENIIDESGMPKERFSAEFPKEGPSILRIQQVVRGDSAAYFCASSGLAGGMFFGPGTRLTVL.